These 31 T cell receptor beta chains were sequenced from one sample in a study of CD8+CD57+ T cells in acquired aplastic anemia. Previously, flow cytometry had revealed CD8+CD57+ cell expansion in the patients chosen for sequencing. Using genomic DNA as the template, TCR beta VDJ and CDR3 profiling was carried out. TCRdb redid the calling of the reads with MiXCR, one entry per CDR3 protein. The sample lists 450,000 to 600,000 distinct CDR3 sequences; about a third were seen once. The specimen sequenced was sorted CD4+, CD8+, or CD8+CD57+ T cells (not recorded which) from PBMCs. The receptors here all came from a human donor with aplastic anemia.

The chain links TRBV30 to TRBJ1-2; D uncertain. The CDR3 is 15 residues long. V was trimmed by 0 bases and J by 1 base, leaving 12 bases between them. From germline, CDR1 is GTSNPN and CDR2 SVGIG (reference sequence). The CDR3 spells CAWSVLVTLNYGYTF. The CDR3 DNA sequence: TGTGCCTGGAGTGTACTAGTTACCCTTAACTATGGCTACACCTTC.

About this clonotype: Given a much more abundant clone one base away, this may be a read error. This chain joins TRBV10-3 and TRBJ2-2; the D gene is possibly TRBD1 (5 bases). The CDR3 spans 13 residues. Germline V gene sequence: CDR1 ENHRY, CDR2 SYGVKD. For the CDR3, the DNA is TGTGCCATCAGTGGGACAATCACCAGGGAGCTGTTTTTT. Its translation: CAISGTITRELFF.

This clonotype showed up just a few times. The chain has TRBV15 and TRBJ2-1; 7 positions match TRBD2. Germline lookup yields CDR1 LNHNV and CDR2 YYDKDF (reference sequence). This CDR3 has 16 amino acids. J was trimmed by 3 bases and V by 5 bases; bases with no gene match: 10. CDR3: CATSLTSGGSYNEQFF. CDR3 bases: TGTGCCACCAGCCTGACTAGTGGCGGGAGCTACAATGAGCAGTTCTTC.

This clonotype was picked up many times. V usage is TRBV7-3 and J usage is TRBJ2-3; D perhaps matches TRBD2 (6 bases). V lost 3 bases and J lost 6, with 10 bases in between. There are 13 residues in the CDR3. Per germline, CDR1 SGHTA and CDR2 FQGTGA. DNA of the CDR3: TGTGCCAGCAGCTTGGATAGCGGTGATACGCAGTATTTT. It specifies CASSLDSGDTQYF.

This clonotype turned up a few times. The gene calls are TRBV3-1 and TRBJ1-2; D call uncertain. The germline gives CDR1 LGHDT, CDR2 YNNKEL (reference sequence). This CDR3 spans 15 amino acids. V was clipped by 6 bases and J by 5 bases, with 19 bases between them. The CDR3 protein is CASRDKAALSYGYTF. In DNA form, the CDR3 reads TGTGCCAGCAGAGACAAGGCAGCTCTTTCGTATGGCTACACCTTC.

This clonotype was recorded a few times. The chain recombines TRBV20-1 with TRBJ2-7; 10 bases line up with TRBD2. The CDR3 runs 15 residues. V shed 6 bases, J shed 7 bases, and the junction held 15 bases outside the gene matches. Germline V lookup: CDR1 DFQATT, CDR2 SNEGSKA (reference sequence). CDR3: CSASAQSGGAGEQYF. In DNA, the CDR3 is TGCAGTGCGTCGGCCCAAAGCGGGGGGGCGGGAGAGCAGTACTTC.

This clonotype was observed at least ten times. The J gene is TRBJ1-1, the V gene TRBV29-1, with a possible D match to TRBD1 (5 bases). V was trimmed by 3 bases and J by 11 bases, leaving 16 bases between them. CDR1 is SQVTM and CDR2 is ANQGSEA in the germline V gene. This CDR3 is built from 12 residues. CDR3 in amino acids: CSVERPRGGAFF. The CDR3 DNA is TGCAGCGTTGAGAGGCCACGGGGCGGGGCTTTCTTT. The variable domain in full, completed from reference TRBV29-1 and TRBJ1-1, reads SAVISQKPSRDICQRGTSLTIQCQVDSQVTMMFWYRQQPGQSLTLIATANQGSEATYESGFVIDKFPISRPNLTFSTLTVSNMSPEDSSIYLCSVERPRGGAFFGQGTRLTVV.

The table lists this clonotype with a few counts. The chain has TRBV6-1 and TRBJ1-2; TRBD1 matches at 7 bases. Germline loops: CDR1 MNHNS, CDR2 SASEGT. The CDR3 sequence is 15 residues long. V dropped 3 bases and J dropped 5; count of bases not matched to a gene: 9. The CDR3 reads CASSEALGTAYGYTF. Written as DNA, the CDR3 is TGTGCCAGCAGTGAGGCCCTCGGGACAGCGTATGGCTACACCTTC.

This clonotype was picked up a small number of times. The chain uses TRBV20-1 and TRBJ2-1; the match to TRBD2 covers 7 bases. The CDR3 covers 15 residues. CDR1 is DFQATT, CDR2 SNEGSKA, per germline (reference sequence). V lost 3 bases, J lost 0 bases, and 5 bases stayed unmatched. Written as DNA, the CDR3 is TGCAGTGCTAGTCATGTAGCGGGCTCCTACAATGAGCAGTTCTTC. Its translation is CSASHVAGSYNEQFF.

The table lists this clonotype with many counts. CDR3 protein: CATTGTPNSPLHF. In nucleotides, the CDR3 is TGTGCCACTACCGGGACTCCGAATTCACCCCTCCACTTT. The rearrangement links TRBV19 to TRBJ1-6; possible D gene TRBD1, 5 bases. Looked up from germline, CDR1 is LNHDA and CDR2 is SQIVND (reference sequence). V shed 10 bases and J shed 7 bases, with 14 bases lying between them. The CDR3 length is 13 residues.

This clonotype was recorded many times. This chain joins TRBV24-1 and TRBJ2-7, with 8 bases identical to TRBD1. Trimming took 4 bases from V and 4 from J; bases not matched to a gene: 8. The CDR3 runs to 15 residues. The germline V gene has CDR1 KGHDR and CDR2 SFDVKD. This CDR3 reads CATSDTGQATYEQYF. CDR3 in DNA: TGTGCCACCAGTGACACGGGACAGGCGACGTACGAGCAGTACTTC.

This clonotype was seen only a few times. The CDR3, as DNA: TGTGCCAGCAGCCAAGTCGGCGGATTCTCCTCTGGAAACACCATATATTTT. Amino acid sequence: CASSQVGGFSSGNTIYF. This chain uses TRBV25-1 with TRBJ1-3; D uncertain. This CDR3 region has 17 residues. V gave up 6 bases and J gave up 0 bases, with 18 bases separating them. Germline assignment: CDR1 MGHDK and CDR2 SYGVNS.

The CDR3 reads CAWSTHGPLGYTF. The CDR3 nucleotides read TGTGCCTGGAGTACCCACGGGCCCTTGGGCTACACCTTC. The chain combines TRBV19 with TRBJ1-2; D remains unclear. Per germline, CDR1 LNHDA and CDR2 SQIVND (reference sequence). The CDR3 spans 13 residues. V lost 11 bases, J lost 8 bases, and 21 bases lay in between.

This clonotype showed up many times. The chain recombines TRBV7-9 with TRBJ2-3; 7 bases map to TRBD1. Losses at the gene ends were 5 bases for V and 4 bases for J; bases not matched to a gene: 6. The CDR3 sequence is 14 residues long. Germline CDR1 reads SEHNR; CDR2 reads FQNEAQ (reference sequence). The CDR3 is CASSLRTGADTQYF. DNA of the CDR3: TGTGCCAGCAGCCTCAGGACAGGAGCAGATACGCAGTATTTT.

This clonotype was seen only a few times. The CDR3: CASSLAGDLRQPQHF. CDR3 DNA: TGCGCCAGCAGCTTGGCCGGAGACCTTAGGCAGCCCCAGCATTTT. This chain connects TRBV5-1 to TRBJ1-5; no clear D. The CDR3 loop spans 15 amino acids. Germline lookup yields CDR1 SGHRS and CDR2 YFSETQ. V was shortened by 0 bases and J by 7 bases, with 14 bases between the two germline ends. The whole variable domain, remainder taken from reference TRBV5-1 and TRBJ1-5, is KAGVTQTPRYLIKTRGQQVTLSCSPISGHRSVSWYQQTPGQGLQFLFEYFSETQRNKGNFPGRFSGRQFSNSRSEMNVSTLELGDSALYLCASSLAGDLRQPQHFGDGTRLSIL.

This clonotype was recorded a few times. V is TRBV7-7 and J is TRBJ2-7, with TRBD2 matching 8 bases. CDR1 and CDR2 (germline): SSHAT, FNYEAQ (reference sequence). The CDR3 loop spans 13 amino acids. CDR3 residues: CASSPGTSNEQYV. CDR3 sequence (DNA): TGTGCTAGCAGCCCCGGGACTAGTAATGAGCAGTACGTC.

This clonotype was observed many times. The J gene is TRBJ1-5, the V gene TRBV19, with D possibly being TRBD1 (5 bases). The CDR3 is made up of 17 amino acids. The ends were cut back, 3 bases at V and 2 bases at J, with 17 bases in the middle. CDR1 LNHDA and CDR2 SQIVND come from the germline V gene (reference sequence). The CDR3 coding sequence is TGTGCCAGTAGTATGTATTCTGCAGGGTCGGGCAATCAGCCCCAGCATTTT. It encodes CASSMYSAGSGNQPQHF.

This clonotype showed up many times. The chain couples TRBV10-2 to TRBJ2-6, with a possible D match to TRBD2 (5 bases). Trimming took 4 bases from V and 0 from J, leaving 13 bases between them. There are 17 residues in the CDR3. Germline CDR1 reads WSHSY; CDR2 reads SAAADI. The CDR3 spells CASSVPRRDSGANVLTF. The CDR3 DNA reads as TGCGCCAGCAGTGTCCCTCGACGGGACTCTGGGGCCAACGTCCTGACTTTC.

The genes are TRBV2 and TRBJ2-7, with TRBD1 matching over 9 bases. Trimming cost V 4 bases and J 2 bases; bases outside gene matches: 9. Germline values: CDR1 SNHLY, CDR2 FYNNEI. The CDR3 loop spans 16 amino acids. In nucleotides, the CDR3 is TGTGCCAGCAGTGGGTGGGGGACAGGGCTGCCCTACGAGCAGTACTTC. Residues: CASSGWGTGLPYEQYF. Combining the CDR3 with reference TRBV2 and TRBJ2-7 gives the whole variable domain EPEVTQTPSHQVTQMGQEVILRCVPISNHLYFYWYRQILGQKVEFLVSFYNNEISEKSEIFDDQFSVERPDGSNFTLKIRSTKLEDSAMYFCASSGWGTGLPYEQYFGPGTRLTVT.

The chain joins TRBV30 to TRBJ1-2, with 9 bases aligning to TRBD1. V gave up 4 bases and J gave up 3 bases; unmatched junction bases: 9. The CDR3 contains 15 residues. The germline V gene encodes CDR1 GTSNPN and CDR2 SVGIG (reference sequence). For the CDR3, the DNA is TGTGCCTGGACTGATACAGGGGGCGCAGACTATGGCTACACCTTC. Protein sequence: CAWTDTGGADYGYTF.

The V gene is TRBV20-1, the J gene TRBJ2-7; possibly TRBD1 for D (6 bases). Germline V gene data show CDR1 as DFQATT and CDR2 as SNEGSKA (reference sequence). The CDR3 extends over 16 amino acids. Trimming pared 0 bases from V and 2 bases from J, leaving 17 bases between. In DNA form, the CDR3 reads TGCAGTGCTAGAGAATTAACAGGGCTCTTGACCTACGAGCAGTACTTC. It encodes CSARELTGLLTYEQYF.

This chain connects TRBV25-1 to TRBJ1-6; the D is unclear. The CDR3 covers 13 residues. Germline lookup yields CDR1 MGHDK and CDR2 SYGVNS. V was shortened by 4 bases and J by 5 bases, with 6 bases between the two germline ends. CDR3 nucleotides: TGTGCCAGCAGTGCAAGAGATAATTCACCCCTCCACTTT. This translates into CASSARDNSPLHF.

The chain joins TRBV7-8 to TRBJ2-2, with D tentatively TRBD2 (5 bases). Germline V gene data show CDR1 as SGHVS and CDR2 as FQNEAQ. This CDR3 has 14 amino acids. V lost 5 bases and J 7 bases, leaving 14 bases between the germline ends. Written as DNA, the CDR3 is TGTGCCAGCAGCCCGGCCGGGGTGAGCGGGGAGCTGTTTTTT. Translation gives CASSPAGVSGELFF.

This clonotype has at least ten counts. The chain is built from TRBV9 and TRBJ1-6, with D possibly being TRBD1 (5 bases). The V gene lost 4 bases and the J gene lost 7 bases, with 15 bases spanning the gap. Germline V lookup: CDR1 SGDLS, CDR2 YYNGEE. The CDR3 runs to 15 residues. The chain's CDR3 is CASSTNLGVNSPLHF. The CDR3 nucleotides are TGTGCCAGCAGCACCAATCTAGGGGTCAATTCACCCCTCCACTTT.

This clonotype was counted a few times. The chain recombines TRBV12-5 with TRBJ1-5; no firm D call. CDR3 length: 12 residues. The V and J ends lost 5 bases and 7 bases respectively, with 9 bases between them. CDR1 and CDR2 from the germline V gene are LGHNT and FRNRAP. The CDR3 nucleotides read TGTGCTAGTGGTCTATTGGAACAGCCCCAGCATTTT. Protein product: CASGLLEQPQHF.

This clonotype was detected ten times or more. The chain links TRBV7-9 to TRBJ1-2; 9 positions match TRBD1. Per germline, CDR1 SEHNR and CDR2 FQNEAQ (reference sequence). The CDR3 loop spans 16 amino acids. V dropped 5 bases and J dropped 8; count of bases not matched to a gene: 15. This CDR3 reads CASSPGGPGQGRGYTF. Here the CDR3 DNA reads TGTGCCAGCAGCCCTGGGGGGCCGGGACAGGGCCGCGGCTACACCTTC.

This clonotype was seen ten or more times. The CDR3 region has the DNA TGCAGCGTCCGACGGCCGGGGGTGGACACTGAAGCTTTCTTT. This sequence encodes CSVRRPGVDTEAFF. This rearrangement joins TRBV29-1 to TRBJ1-1; D is perhaps TRBD1 (5 bases). CDR3 length: 14 residues. The germline V and J ends were trimmed by 6 bases and 3 bases, with 17 bases remaining between them. The germline gives CDR1 SQVTM, CDR2 ANQGSEA.

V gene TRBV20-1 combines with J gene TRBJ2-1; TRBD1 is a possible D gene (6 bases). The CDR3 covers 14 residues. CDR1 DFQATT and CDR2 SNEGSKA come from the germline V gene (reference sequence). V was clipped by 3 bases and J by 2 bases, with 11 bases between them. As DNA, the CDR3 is TGCAGTGCTAGGGAACACAGGGCCTACAATGAGCAGTTCTTC. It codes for CSAREHRAYNEQFF.

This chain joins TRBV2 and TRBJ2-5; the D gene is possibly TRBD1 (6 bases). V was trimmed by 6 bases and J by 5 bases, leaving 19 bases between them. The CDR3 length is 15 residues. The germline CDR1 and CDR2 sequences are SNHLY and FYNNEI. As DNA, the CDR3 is TGTGCCAGCAGCCAAGATCACAGGGATTTGGAGACCCAGTACTTC. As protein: CASSQDHRDLETQYF.

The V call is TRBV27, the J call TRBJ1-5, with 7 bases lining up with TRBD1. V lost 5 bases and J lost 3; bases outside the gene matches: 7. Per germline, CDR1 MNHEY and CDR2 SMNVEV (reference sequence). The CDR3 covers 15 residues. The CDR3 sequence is CASSRRDSFNQPQHF. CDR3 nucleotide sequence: TGTGCCAGCAGTAGAAGGGACAGTTTCAATCAGCCCCAGCATTTT.

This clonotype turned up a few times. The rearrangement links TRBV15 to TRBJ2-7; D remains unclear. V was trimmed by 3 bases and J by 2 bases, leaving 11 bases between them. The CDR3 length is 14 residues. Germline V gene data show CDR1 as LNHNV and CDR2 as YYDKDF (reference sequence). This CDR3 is CATSSDAFTYEQYF. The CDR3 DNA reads TGTGCCACCAGCAGCGACGCTTTCACCTACGAGCAGTACTTC.